The sequence of this TCR beta chain was determined in a study of cytomegalovirus exposure and HLA in healthy donors. General study points: A prior analysis recorded that most TCR beta V segments were productive about 87% or about 30% of the time. In vitro work confirmed that a few CMV-associated chains recognize CMV antigens. Several V segments, TRBV6-2 and TRBV6-3 among them, could not be told apart and were dropped.

This CDR3 contains 20 residues. CDR1 and CDR2 from the germline V gene are SGDLS and YYNGEE. J lost 0 bases, V lost 3 bases, and 15 bases had no gene match. Primers for the PCR totalled 60 Vbeta and 13 Jbeta. Sequencing was performed with immunoSEQ multiplex PCR; in TCRdb, only in-frame clones are kept and a portion is missing. Of 110,000 to 150,000 clones listed, roughly 65% are singletons. About this clone: What it binds is unknown.

Material: PBMCs. V gene TRBV9 combines with J gene TRBJ1-3; 10 nucleotides match TRBD1. The TCR sequence derives from a woman younger than 45 in good health and CMV-seronegative. CDR3 nucleotides: TGTGCCAGCAGCGACCAGGGACAGGGGCTCCCCTTAAGCTCTGGAAACACCATATATTTT. It specifies CASSDQGQGLPLSSGNTIYF.